Each of the 27 T cell receptor beta chains below was sequenced from the same sample in a study of blood T cell repertoires in COVID-19. Sequencing used immunoSEQ multiplex PCR; TCRdb keeps in-frame clones, though not all of them. This repertoire shows fewer than 350,000 clones, around 84% found once; its top ten account for 2.5% to 3%. Sequencing was done on a sample of PBMCs or T cells enriched from blood (not recorded which). The source of these receptors is a woman between 45 and 65 years old who had recovered from COVID-19.

The chain uses TRBV5-1 and TRBJ2-7; 10 nucleotides align to TRBD1. The CDR3 spans 14 residues. Germline CDR1 reads SGHRS; CDR2 reads YFSETQ. The junction had 3 bases not matched to a gene; V was cut back by 0 bases and J by 6 bases. The CDR3 is CASSLGTGGAEQYF. The CDR3, as DNA: TGCGCCAGCAGCTTGGGGACAGGGGGTGCCGAGCAGTACTTC.

This chain links TRBV30 with TRBJ1-4, with 8 bases that match TRBD1. Germline-derived CDR1 and CDR2 are GTSNPN and SVGIG (reference sequence). The CDR3 covers 19 residues. The V and J ends lost 2 bases and 0 bases, in that order; junction bases with no gene match: 14. The CDR3 here is CAWSPQGAGTFSTNEKLFF. DNA for the CDR3: TGTGCCTGGAGTCCTCAGGGGGCTGGTACTTTCTCAACTAATGAAAAACTGTTTTTT.

The chain is built from TRBV19 and TRBJ2-3; D is perhaps TRBD2 (5 bases). The germline CDR1 and CDR2 sequences are LNHDA and SQIVND (reference sequence). This CDR3 region has 14 residues. Trimming shortened V by 6 bases and J by 3 bases, and 13 bases separated the two germline ends. CDR3 sequence (DNA): TGTGCCAGTAGGCACATCGGGGAAACAGATACGCAGTATTTT. Its translation: CASRHIGETDTQYF.

Regarding this clone: The identical CDR3 is also encoded by other nucleotide sequences in the sample. The rearrangement links TRBV7-2 to TRBJ2-5, with 8 bases lining up with TRBD2. J was trimmed by 4 bases and V by 0 bases; bases with no gene match: 1. The CDR3 contains 14 residues. Germline V gene sequence: CDR1 SGHTA, CDR2 FQGNSA. The CDR3 sequence is CASSLAGRGETQYF. DNA of the CDR3: TGTGCCAGCAGCTTAGCCGGGAGGGGAGAGACCCAGTACTTC.

Written as DNA, the CDR3 is TGTGCCAGCAGCCCGGACCGACAGGGTAATGAGCAGTTCTTC. This encodes CASSPDRQGNEQFF. V gene TRBV14 combines with J gene TRBJ2-1, with TRBD1 matching over 7 bases. The CDR3 covers 14 residues. CDR1 and CDR2 (germline): SGHDN, FVKESK. Trimming took 4 bases from V and 7 from J; bases not matched to a gene: 7.

V and J are TRBV28 and TRBJ2-3; the D is unclear. Germline CDR1 MDHEN, CDR2 SYDVKM. CDR3 length equals 15 residues. The V end lost 3 bases, the J end lost 0 bases, and 10 bases lay between the germline ends. The CDR3 spells CASSFSIPSTDTQYF. The CDR3 DNA follows: TGTGCCAGCAGTTTTAGCATCCCTAGCACAGATACGCAGTATTTT.

The V gene is TRBV5-1, the J gene TRBJ1-2, with TRBD1 as a possible D gene (6 bases). The V gene lost 6 bases and the J gene lost 2 bases, with 14 bases spanning the gap. Germline values: CDR1 SGHRS, CDR2 YFSETQ. The CDR3 covers 14 residues. The CDR3 reads CASTWTDPNYGYTF. Here the CDR3 DNA reads TGCGCCAGCACTTGGACAGACCCGAACTATGGCTACACCTTC.

The chain combines TRBV5-5 with TRBJ2-1; D gene unclear. The CDR3 has 15 amino acids. V shed 1 base and J shed 3 bases, with 11 bases lying between them. Germline CDR1 reads SGHKS; CDR2 reads YYEKEE (reference sequence). CDR3 coding DNA: TGTGCCAGCAGCTTGACCCCTACAGTCTACAATGAGCAGTTCTTC. It yields the protein CASSLTPTVYNEQFF.

The J gene is TRBJ2-5, the V gene TRBV12-3 or TRBV12-4; tentatively, D is TRBD2 (5 bases). The V end was cut by 3 bases, the J end by 1 base, with 6 bases between. The CDR3 is 13 amino acids. DNA for the CDR3: TGTGCCAGCAGTTTCGGGGTCCAAGAGACCCAGTACTTC. Translation: CASSFGVQETQYF.

In DNA form, the CDR3 reads TGTGCCACCAGTGATTCGAACGGGAGGGCCTTTCCACCGAATGAGCAGTTCTTC. It encodes CATSDSNGRAFPPNEQFF. The chain has TRBV24-1 and TRBJ2-1; 8 positions match TRBD2. The CDR3 sequence is 18 residues long. Germline V CDR1 and CDR2: KGHDR, SFDVKD. The V and J ends lost 2 bases and 7 bases, in that order; junction bases with no gene match: 15.

V usage is TRBV4-2 and J usage is TRBJ1-2, with D hard to call. Trimming cost V 0 bases and J 0 bases, with 8 bases left between them. The CDR3 sequence is 15 residues long. Germline values: CDR1 LGHNA, CDR2 YNFKEQ. CDR3 residues: CASSQDLAANYGYTF. CDR3 nucleotide sequence: TGTGCCAGCAGCCAAGATTTGGCCGCTAACTATGGCTACACCTTC.

This clone was found a few times. J is TRBJ1-4 and V is TRBV19; 7 bases align to TRBD1. The trim removed 4 bases at V and 3 bases at J, leaving 5 bases unmatched. The CDR3 is 15 amino acids. Germline V gene sequence: CDR1 LNHDA, CDR2 SQIVND (reference sequence). CDR3 bases: TGTGCCAGTAGTACACGGACAGGATCTAATGAAAAACTGTTTTTT. As protein: CASSTRTGSNEKLFF.

This clone appeared a single time. The chain's CDR3 is CSVQGPEKLFF. The CDR3 DNA reads TGCAGCGTACAGGGACCTGAAAAACTGTTTTTT. This chain links TRBV29-1 with TRBJ1-4, with D perhaps TRBD1 (6 bases). Trimming took 6 bases from V and 7 from J, leaving 9 bases between them. The V gene's germline CDR1 is SQVTM and CDR2 ANQGSEA. This CDR3 contains 11 residues.

This chain connects TRBV3-1 (or the pseudogene TRBV3-2) to TRBJ1-5, with a tentative D call TRBD1 (5 bases). The CDR3 is made up of 14 amino acids. Germline loops: CDR1 LGHDT, CDR2 YNNKEL (reference sequence). Trimming removed 4 bases at V and 9 bases at J, with 16 bases between. This chain's CDR3 is CASSLPGSGAPQHF. DNA for the CDR3: TGTGCCAGCAGCCTCCCAGGGTCGGGCGCGCCCCAGCATTTT.

The chain is built from TRBV14 and TRBJ1-1, with D possibly matching TRBD1 (5 bases). Germline CDR1 SGHDN, CDR2 FVKESK. This CDR3 is 13 amino acids long. The ends were cut back, 1 base at V and 5 bases at J, with 8 bases in the middle. CDR3 sequence reads: CASSQVRGTEAFF. The DNA of the CDR3 is TGTGCCAGCAGCCAAGTAAGGGGTACTGAAGCTTTCTTT.

The DNA for the CDR3 is TGTGCCAGCAGTGAAGAGGGGACAGGGGATGAAAAACTGTTTTTT. Amino acids: CASSEEGTGDEKLFF. The V gene is TRBV6-1, the J gene TRBJ1-4; 10 positions agree with TRBD1. Germline V gene data show CDR1 as MNHNS and CDR2 as SASEGT. This CDR3 spans 15 amino acids. After removal of 1 base from V and 6 bases from J, the junction contained 2 bases not matched to a gene.

The chain links TRBV18 to TRBJ1-5; the match to TRBD1 covers 7 bases. J gave up 2 bases and V 4 bases, and 2 bases lay outside the gene matches. This CDR3 region has 14 residues. Germline V gene lookup returns CDR1 KGHSH and CDR2 LQKENI. CDR3 bases: TGTGCCAGCTCACGACAGGGAGGCAATCAGCCCCAGCATTTT. Translated, it gives CASSRQGGNQPQHF.

V usage is TRBV13 and J usage is TRBJ1-4, with TRBD1 matching over 12 bases. The V segment lost 2 bases and the J segment 3 bases; nucleotides outside the gene matches: 4. The CDR3 has 17 amino acids. Germline assignment: CDR1 PRHDT and CDR2 FYEKMQ (reference sequence). This CDR3 is CASSLMGQGAANEKLFF. The CDR3 bases are TGTGCCAGCAGCTTAATGGGACAGGGGGCGGCTAATGAAAAACTGTTTTTT.

The chain combines TRBV7-9 with TRBJ1-1, with 7 bases that match TRBD1. Trimming removed 6 bases from V and 3 bases from J; junction bases left unmatched: 13. The CDR3 loop spans 16 amino acids. CDR1 is SEHNR, CDR2 FQNEAQ, per germline (reference sequence). This CDR3 reads CASRQRDRAEDTEAFF. In nucleotides, the CDR3 is TGTGCCAGCAGACAAAGAGACAGGGCTGAAGACACTGAAGCTTTCTTT.

The rearrangement joins TRBV5-1 to TRBJ1-3, with D tentatively TRBD1 (5 bases). Trimming removed 4 bases at V and 0 bases at J, with 14 bases between. The CDR3 consists of 16 residues. CDR1 SGHRS and CDR2 YFSETQ come from the germline V gene. As DNA, the CDR3 is TGCGCCAGCAGCCCTCGAGGAGGGGTCTCTGGAAACACCATATATTTT. It yields the protein CASSPRGGVSGNTIYF.

The rearrangement joins TRBV28 to TRBJ1-5; D is uncertain. The CDR3 is made up of 12 amino acids. Germline lookup yields CDR1 MDHEN and CDR2 SYDVKM. The ends were cut back, 4 bases at V and 14 bases at J, with 15 bases in the middle. CDR3 DNA sequence: TGTGCCAGCAGTTCGACATACCGGGGAGAGCATTTT. The encoded protein is CASSSTYRGEHF.

The chain joins TRBV6-2 or TRBV6-3 to TRBJ2-6; unclear D gene. The CDR3 contains 15 residues. V lost 5 bases and J 1 base, leaving 9 bases between the germline ends. The germline V gene encodes CDR1 MNHEY and CDR2 SVGEGT. This chain's CDR3 is CASSRGRSGANVLTF. The CDR3 coding sequence is TGTGCCAGCAGTCGAGGCCGTTCTGGGGCCAACGTCCTGACTTTC.

The gene calls are TRBV27 and TRBJ1-3; no clear D gene. CDR3 length: 14 amino acids. V was trimmed by 5 bases and J by 8 bases, leaving 16 bases between them. Germline-derived CDR1 and CDR2 are MNHEY and SMNVEV (reference sequence). In DNA, the CDR3 is TGTGCCAGCAGTCCCAGCCCCCGGGGAGACACCATATATTTT. This encodes CASSPSPRGDTIYF.

The chain carries TRBV7-2 and TRBJ1-2, with D uncertain. This CDR3 has 16 amino acids. The V gene's germline CDR1 is SGHTA and CDR2 FQGNSA. Trimming shortened V by 3 bases and J by 0 bases, and 14 bases separated the two germline ends. CDR3 nucleotides: TGTGCCAGCAGCTTTACCTCGGTCAACTCTAACTATGGCTACACCTTC. This gives the protein CASSFTSVNSNYGYTF.

J is TRBJ2-5 and V is TRBV6-5, with 9 bases that match TRBD2. The J segment lost 5 bases and the V segment lost 0 bases, leaving 7 bases of the junction unmatched. This CDR3 is 16 amino acids long. Germline V CDR1 and CDR2: MNHEY, SVGAGI. CDR3 loop: CASSYSYGLARETQYF. CDR3 DNA: TGTGCCAGCAGTTACTCGTATGGACTAGCGAGGGAGACCCAGTACTTC.

The gene calls are TRBV28 and TRBJ1-6; no reliable D call. Germline V gives CDR1 MDHEN, CDR2 SYDVKM. The CDR3 has 13 amino acids. Trimming took 6 bases from V and 7 from J, leaving 10 bases between them. The CDR3: CASSPPRNSPLHF. The CDR3 region has the DNA TGTGCCAGCAGCCCCCCCCGGAATTCACCCCTCCACTTT.

With regard to this clone: Other nucleotide sequences from this sample produce the same CDR3. DNA for the CDR3: TGTGCCAGCAGCTCCTCGGGGATCGAGACCCAGTACTTC. Its protein product is CASSSSGIETQYF. The chain combines TRBV7-9 with TRBJ2-5; D perhaps matches TRBD2 (5 bases). The CDR3 runs to 13 residues. Germline V gene lookup returns CDR1 SEHNR and CDR2 FQNEAQ (reference sequence). The ends were cut back, 4 bases at V and 5 bases at J, with 11 bases in the middle.